The rows below give T cell receptor beta chains drawn from one sample of a study of tumor-infiltrating lymphocytes in glioblastoma multiforme. MiXCR, run by TCRdb on the multiplex PCR reads, gives a single entry per CDR3 protein. The sample lists approximately 30,000 distinct CDR3 sequences, roughly 64% occurring once. The sample was brain tumor tissue. Source of these receptors: a male donor with glioblastoma. The CDR3 runs from the conserved cysteine through the conserved F or W. The D gene is left open where the match is weak. Clone size is given for some rows only: seen once, a few or many times, or a class if the clone is expanded.

D	V	J	size	CDR3	DNA
TRBD2	TRBV20-1	TRBJ2-1	-	CSARARLAGTSSYNEQFF	TGCAGTGCTAGAGCAAGACTAGCGGGGACGAGCTCCTACAATGAGCAGTTCTTC
-	TRBV20-1	TRBJ2-3	-	CSAPPLVRGTDPQYF	TGCAGTGCTCCCCCCCTCGTTAGAGGCACAGATCCGCAGTATTTT
-	TRBV7-9	TRBJ2-5	-	CASSPVPTETRYF	TGTGCCAGCAGCCCTGTCCCGACTGAGACCCGGTACTTC
-	TRBV6-5	TRBJ1-1	-	CASTTRRGVDEAFF	TGTGCCAGCACCACGCGGCGGGGGGTCGATGAAGCTTTCTTT
-	TRBV7-9	TRBJ2-3	-	CASSAQDSTDTQYF	TGTGCCAGCAGCGCACAGGATAGCACAGATACGCAGTATTTT
-	TRBV21-1	TRBJ2-4	-	CASSRGDTGLKNIHYF	TGTGCCAGCAGCAGAGGGGACACAGGGCTTAAAAACATTCATTACTTC
-	TRBV30	TRBJ1-6	many	CAFQGRVSGSPLHF	TGTGCCTTCCAGGGGCGCGTTTCTGGATCACCCCTCCACTTT
TRBD1	TRBV6-5	TRBJ2-3	-	CASKFGTGGSTDTQYF	TGTGCCAGCAAATTTGGGACAGGGGGTTCCACAGATACGCAGTATTTT
-	TRBV10-2	TRBJ2-7	-	CVSTQQEGGEQYF	TGCGTCAGCACTCAGCAGGAGGGTGGCGAGCAGTACTTC
-	TRBV5-4	TRBJ2-7	-	CASIAGLVRGGEAMEQYF	TGTGCCAGCATAGCAGGCCTCGTTAGAGGCGGGGAGGCCATGGAGCAGTACTTC